This T cell receptor (beta chain) was profiled in a study of CD8 T cell repertoires and HIV-1 epitope variants. Study details: Autologous T cell-negative cells served as antigen-presenting cells in equal numbers.

This clone was counted a few times. Its cognate antigen is unknown. In germline, CDR1 is SEHNR, CDR2 FQNEAQ (reference sequence). This CDR3 has 15 residues. The germline V and J ends were trimmed by 4 bases and 5 bases, with 17 bases remaining between them. Generated by immunoSEQ multiplex PCR, the TCRdb table keeps only in-frame clones and is missing some. The repertoire holds approximately 4,700 clones, 55% to 80% seen once, with about 40% in the top ten. V gene TRBV7-9 combines with J gene TRBJ2-5, with a weak D call TRBD2 (5 bases). The TCR was taken from a male donor with HIV. Sequencing input: cultured CD8+ T cells derived from PBMCs. CDR3 DNA: TGTGCCAGCAGCTCGAGGGATGCCGCGAGGGAGACCCAGTACTTC. Translation: CASSSRDAARETQYF.